The clone carrying this TCR beta chain was recorded once. Antigen specificity is unknown. In the same sample, other DNA sequences code for this CDR3. This sample stems from a study of cytomegalovirus exposure and HLA in healthy donors. Researchers ran the PCR with 60 Vbeta and 13 Jbeta primers. Assay: immunoSEQ multiplex PCR; the TCRdb copy retains only in-frame clones and omits some. This sample carries roughly 100,000 clones, 76% of them seen once, and the ten largest clones take about 5.7%. The study, taken as a whole, reports: An analysis that was carried out later associated some 17,000 TCR beta sequences with HLA alleles at 0.05 false discovery rate. Roughly even sequencing depth across donors was the assumption behind the presence/absence analyses.

The receptor was isolated from a woman aged 18-30 years in good health and CMV-seropositive. Sample: PBMCs.

The CDR3 sequence is CASSLGRVHEQYF. As DNA, the CDR3 is TGTGCCAGCAGTTTGGGCAGGGTACACGAGCAGTACTTC. The chain recombines TRBV27 with TRBJ2-7; maybe TRBD1 (5 bases). In germline, CDR1 is MNHEY, CDR2 SMNVEV (reference sequence). The V end lost 3 bases, the J end lost 5 bases, and 11 bases lay between the germline ends. The CDR3 length is 13 residues.